The rows below give T cell receptor beta chains drawn from one sample of a study of human T cells and chemical hapten exposure. TCRdb used MiXCR to reprocess the RACE reads, holding one entry per CDR3 protein. The sample lists about 180,000 distinct CDR3 sequences; more than 25% were seen once. The specimen was whole blood, collected in connection with sensitization to the hapten diphenylcyclopropenone (DPC). Receptors were obtained from a woman under 40 with alopecia areata. Some clones in this sample may be carry-over from other donors' samples. Each CDR3 is given without its conserved first and last residue. Fields, in order: clone size, J gene, V gene, CDR3 protein. Expanded clones get a size class; other rows say once, few or many, or leave the size out.

clone size: few; J gene: TRBJ1-3; V gene: TRBV18; CDR3 protein: ASSPPNGVSGNTIY
clone size: -; J gene: TRBJ2-2; V gene: TRBV27; CDR3 protein: ASSLLGPRAGELF
clone size: -; J gene: TRBJ1-1; V gene: TRBV7-2; CDR3 protein: ASSLATRDREDTEAF
clone size: few; J gene: TRBJ2-5; V gene: TRBV3-1; CDR3 protein: ASSRTSGGKETQY
clone size: -; J gene: TRBJ2-2; V gene: TRBV4-3; CDR3 protein: ASSLGYQGKTGELF
clone size: few; J gene: TRBJ1-5; V gene: TRBV20-1; CDR3 protein: SASQGGNQPQH
clone size: few; J gene: TRBJ2-1; V gene: TRBV7-3; CDR3 protein: ASSREGRVAGNEQF
clone size: -; J gene: TRBJ2-7; V gene: TRBV7-2; CDR3 protein: ASSLALVYSYEQY
clone size: -; J gene: TRBJ2-3; V gene: TRBV7-2; CDR3 protein: ASSPAYTDTQY
clone size: few; J gene: TRBJ2-1; V gene: TRBV10-1; CDR3 protein: ASSNGVYNEQF
clone size: few; J gene: TRBJ2-1; V gene: TRBV12-3/TRBV12-4; CDR3 protein: ASSFGQSGPYNEQF
clone size: -; J gene: TRBJ1-1; V gene: TRBV7-3; CDR3 protein: ASSHKQGTEAF
clone size: -; J gene: TRBJ2-3; V gene: TRBV28; CDR3 protein: ASLTGTGGTDTQY